This TCR beta chain was observed in a study of blood T cells in healthy people across ages. Study-level information: Researchers report that template switching captured about one barcoded beta molecule per two T cells.

About this clonotype itself: Its antigen is currently unknown.

Study results and caveats: Per-million-T-cell TCR beta diversity fell roughly linearly with age.

Caucasian individuals from Russia who were healthy and aged roughly 6 to 95 acted as donors. Donors gave around 9.3 milliliters of peripheral blood apiece. Alongside a J-beta primer mix, a sample-barcoded 5' primer served in a second PCR lasting roughly 7 to 11 cycles. Each CDR3 protein is one row after TCRdb ran MiXCR on the 5' RACE reads. This repertoire shows about 1 million distinct CDR3 sequences, around 45% found once; its top ten account for 15% to 20%. What was sequenced was blood. This clonotype originated in a woman in her fifties or sixties in good health.

CDR3 protein: CSAREGVQDEAFF. The CDR3 region has the DNA TGCAGTGCTAGAGAGGGCGTCCAAGATGAAGCTTTCTTT. The gene calls are TRBV20-1 and TRBJ1-1; unclear D gene. The germline gives CDR1 DFQATT, CDR2 SNEGSKA (reference sequence). The ends were cut back, 0 bases at V and 7 bases at J, with 12 bases in the middle. The CDR3 is made up of 13 amino acids.